These T cell receptor beta chains were read from a single sample in a study of T-cell reconstitution after alpha-beta-depleted transplantation in children. TCRdb re-called the PCR reads with MiXCR, one entry per CDR3 protein. The repertoire holds over 550,000 distinct CDR3 sequences, over 9.5% seen once, with roughly 3.9% in the top ten. The sample consisted of PBMCs from the stem cell graft donor, taken from the stem cell graft. The receptors were gathered from a human donor who donated a stem cell graft to a child with acute myeloid leukemia. CDR3s include the opening cysteine and the closing phenylalanine or tryptophan.

V gene	J gene	CDR3 protein
TRBV5-5	TRBJ2-7	CASAGTAGSYEQYF
TRBV7-9	TRBJ1-1	CASSGWGRGDTEAFF
TRBV5-1	TRBJ1-4	CASSLDPGRFAVF
TRBV9	TRBJ1-1	CASSVLTGSEAFF
TRBV25-1	TRBJ2-2	CASRGGHLRQSNTGELFF
TRBV2	TRBJ2-1	CASSDPGLAYNEQFF
TRBV21-1	TRBJ2-7	CAGGGLADF
TRBV7-7	TRBJ2-3	CASSSQVGGPGWTQYF
TRBV6-1	TRBJ2-1	CASSAGPHNEQFF
TRBV6-5	TRBJ2-7	CASSYKRESTYEQYF
TRBV3-1	TRBJ2-2	CASGTSGYTGELFF
TRBV20-1	TRBJ2-1	CSASTPGHPRFF
TRBV6-2/TRBV6-3	TRBJ2-1	CASTRPTSGNNEQFF